Listed below are T cell receptor beta chains from one sample, sequenced in a study of T cell responses to AZD1222 COVID-19 vaccine. Using immunoSEQ multiplex PCR, the repertoire was profiled, and TCRdb retains in-frame clones only, with some absent. The sample has about 140,000 clones; over 90% are singletons. The material was peripheral blood, obtained on day 0 of AZD1222 vaccination. These receptors were taken from an adult in good health. The CDR3 runs from the conserved cysteine through the conserved F or W. The D gene is left open where the match is weak. Where a row states a size, it is once, few, many or the class of an expanded clone; other rows omit it.

>.|TRBJ1-2|TRBD1|TRBV5-1
TGCGCCAGCAGCTTGACAGGGGGCCTTAACTATGGCTACACCTTC
CASSLTGGLNYGYTF
>.|TRBJ2-7|.|TRBV5-4
TGTGCCAGCAGCTTGGACGGACAGCCCTACGAGCAGTACTTC
CASSLDGQPYEQYF
>.|TRBJ2-2|TRBD2|TRBV7-2
TGTGCCAGCAGCTTAACTAGCGGGAACACCGGGGAGCTGTTTTTT
CASSLTSGNTGELFF
>.|TRBJ2-5|TRBD2|TRBV19
TGTGCCAGTAGTCCCGGCAGGGGACTAGCGGGAGCGGAGACCCAGTACTTC
CASSPGRGLAGAETQYF
>.|TRBJ2-7|.|TRBV15
TGTGCCACCAGCAGAGTGAACAGCCCCTACGAGCAGTACTTC
CATSRVNSPYEQYF
>.|TRBJ2-7|.|TRBV23-1
TGCGCCAGCTGTGACGGAACCTACGAGCAGTACTTC
CASCDGTYEQYF
>.|TRBJ2-7|TRBD1|TRBV19
TGTGCCAGTAGCCAGGGGACAGGGGAATACGAGCAGTACTTC
CASSQGTGEYEQYF
>.|TRBJ1-5|.|TRBV6-5
TGTGCCAGCAGTTACACAGGGCAGCTCAATCAGCCCCAGCATTTT
CASSYTGQLNQPQHF
>.|TRBJ2-1|TRBD2|TRBV27
TGTGCCAGCACCCCCTTGGGAACTAGCGGGAGAAATGAGCAGTTCTTC
CASTPLGTSGRNEQFF
>.|TRBJ2-7|TRBD2|TRBV6-6
TGTGCCAGCAGAGCTACAACGGGAGGGCCTATGACCGAGCAGTACTTC
CASRATTGGPMTEQYF
>.|TRBJ1-1|.|TRBV9
TGTGCCAGCAGCGTAGTTCCAGCGAACACTGAAGCTTTCTTT
CASSVVPANTEAFF
>.|TRBJ2-2|TRBD2|TRBV9
TGTGCCAGCAGCGCCAGGACTAGCGGGGGGACCGGGGAGCTGTTTTTT
CASSARTSGGTGELFF
>few|TRBJ2-6|TRBD1|TRBV5-1
TGCGCCAGCAGCTTCGGGACAGGGGTCTCTGGGGCCAACGTCCTGACTTTC
CASSFGTGVSGANVLTF
>once|TRBJ1-2|.|TRBV6-5
TGTGCCAGCAGTACAGGGCCTTATGGCTACACCTTC
CASSTGPYGYTF
>.|TRBJ1-1|.|TRBV2
TGTGCCAGCAGCCTTCCGGGAGACCCGAACACTGAAGCTTTCTTT
CASSLPGDPNTEAFF
>.|TRBJ1-4|.|TRBV7-9
TGTGCCAGCAGCTTAGTAGGGGCAACTAATGAAAAACTGTTTTTT
CASSLVGATNEKLFF
>.|TRBJ2-6|.|TRBV19
TGTGCCAGTTCTGGACTTTCTGGGGCCAACGTCCTGACTTTC
CASSGLSGANVLTF
>few|TRBJ1-6|.|TRBV12-3/TRBV12-4
TGTGCCAGCAGTCCAGGGCGGGGATCACCCCTCCACTTT
CASSPGRGSPLHF
>.|TRBJ2-5|.|TRBV5-6
TGTGCCAGCAGCTTGCAAGAGACCCAGTACTTC
CASSLQETQYF
>.|TRBJ1-1|.|TRBV6-5
TGTGCCAGCAGGAGGGCAAGCACTGAAGCTTTCTTT
CASRRASTEAFF
>.|TRBJ2-7|.|TRBV9
TGTGCCAGCAGCCCAGCAGGGCTGACATCCTACGAGCAGTACTTC
CASSPAGLTSYEQYF
>.|TRBJ2-1|.|TRBV6-1
TGTGCCAGCAGTGAAGTCTGGTCGGCGGAATCCTACAATGAGCAGTTCTTC
CASSEVWSAESYNEQFF
>few|TRBJ2-2|TRBD2|TRBV28
TGTGCCAGCAGGAGCGGGAGCTCCGGGGAGCTGTTTTTT
CASRSGSSGELFF
>once|TRBJ1-2|.|TRBV7-9
TGTGCCAGCAGTCCTGTTCCAGATTATGGCTACACCTTC
CASSPVPDYGYTF
>.|TRBJ2-7|.|TRBV30
TGTGCCTGGAGAGGTAGCCAGGTCTCCTACGAGCAGTACTTC
CAWRGSQVSYEQYF
>once|TRBJ1-1|TRBD1|TRBV19
TGTGCCAGTAGTATCTCAATGGGACAGAGGAACACTGAAGCTTTCTTT
CASSISMGQRNTEAFF
>.|TRBJ2-1|.|TRBV2
TGTGCCAGCAGAGAGGGGTGGGGCAATGAGCAGTTCTTC
CASREGWGNEQFF
>.|TRBJ1-4|.|TRBV6-5
TGTGCCAGCACGTCCGGGGGCTATGCTAATGAAAAACTGTTTTTT
CASTSGGYANEKLFF
>.|TRBJ1-2|TRBD1|TRBV7-2
TGTGCCAGCAGCCCAGGACAGGGGAGGGCTTATGGCTACACCTTC
CASSPGQGRAYGYTF
>.|TRBJ1-4|TRBD1|TRBV13
TGTGCCAGCAGCTGGTCCGGGACAGGGGATAATGAAAAACTGTTTTTT
CASSWSGTGDNEKLFF
>.|TRBJ1-3|.|TRBV18
TGTGCCAGCTCCCCGGACGGAACATCATCTGGAAACACCATATATTTT
CASSPDGTSSGNTIYF
>.|TRBJ1-5|.|TRBV2
TGTGCCAGCAGTGAAGACCTCAATCAGCCCCAGCATTTT
CASSEDLNQPQHF
>.|TRBJ1-1|.|TRBV6-2/TRBV6-3
TGTGCCAGCAGTTACTCGATCCTGAACACTGAAGCTTTCTTT
CASSYSILNTEAFF
>.|TRBJ1-5|.|TRBV3-1/TRBV3-2
TGTGCCAGCAGCAAGACTGGACAGCCCCAGCATTTT
CASSKTGQPQHF
>.|TRBJ1-2|TRBD1|TRBV11-1
TGTGCCAGCCGCCCGGGAGGGGGCAGTGGCTACACCTTC
CASRPGGGSGYTF
>.|TRBJ2-7|.|TRBV6-1
TGTGCCAGCAGTGAGGCGGCAGGGGCGACCTACGAGCAGTACTTC
CASSEAAGATYEQYF
>few|TRBJ2-1|.|TRBV5-1
TGCGCCAGCAGCTCCCAGTCGGGGGTCTCCTACAATGAGCAGTTCTTC
CASSSQSGVSYNEQFF
>.|TRBJ1-2|TRBD1|TRBV5-8
TGTGCCAGCAGCGCCCGACAGGGGGCGGACTATGGCTACACCTTC
CASSARQGADYGYTF
>.|TRBJ2-3|TRBD2|TRBV5-1
TGCGCCAGCAGCCATCGGACTAGCGGGGGGCACCGGGCGGATACGCAGTATTTT
CASSHRTSGGHRADTQYF
>.|TRBJ2-7|TRBD1|TRBV10-3
TGTGCCATCAGTGGAACAGGGGGCGCGGGCTACGAGCAGTACTTC
CAISGTGGAGYEQYF
>.|TRBJ1-5|TRBD1|TRBV4-1
TGCGCCAGCAGCCAATCGGGGACAGGGGAACAGCCCCAGCATTTT
CASSQSGTGEQPQHF